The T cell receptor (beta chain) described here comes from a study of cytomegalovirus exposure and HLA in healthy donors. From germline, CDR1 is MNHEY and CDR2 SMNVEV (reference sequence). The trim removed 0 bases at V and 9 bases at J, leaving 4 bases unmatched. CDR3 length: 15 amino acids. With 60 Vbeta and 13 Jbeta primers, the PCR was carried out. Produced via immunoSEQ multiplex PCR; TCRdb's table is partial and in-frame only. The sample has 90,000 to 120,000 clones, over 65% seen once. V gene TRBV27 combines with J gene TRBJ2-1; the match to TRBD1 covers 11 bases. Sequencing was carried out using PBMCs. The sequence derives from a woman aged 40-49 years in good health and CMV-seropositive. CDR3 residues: CASSLSDRGLSEQFF. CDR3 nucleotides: TGTGCCAGCAGTTTATCGGACAGGGGGCTTAGTGAGCAGTTCTTC.